This TCR beta chain originates from a study of blood T cell repertoires in COVID-19. Across the whole study: Samples came from the United States, Italy and Spain, spanning acute and convalescent COVID-19.

Per the authors' pipeline: How many nucleated cells were present was estimated from reference gene primer amplification. Libraries were prepared by immunoSEQ multiplex PCR; TCRdb keeps only in-frame clonotypes and omits some of them. That table furnishes V, J and clone size, whereas the DNA furnished D and trimming. The data contain about 200,000 clones, around four fifths of them singletons. CDR1 MNHNS and CDR2 SASEGT come from the germline V gene. The CDR3 has 18 amino acids. After removal of 1 base from V and 2 bases from J, the junction contained 11 bases not matched to a gene. V gene TRBV6-1 combines with J gene TRBJ2-3; 8 nucleotides line up with TRBD2. The sample consisted of peripheral blood. The clonotype originates from a woman aged 45-65 years with acute or convalescent COVID-19. Here the CDR3 reads CASSEGKGGRYDTDTQYF. CDR3 nucleotide sequence: TGTGCCAGCAGTGAAGGAAAGGGCGGGAGGTACGACACAGATACGCAGTATTTT.